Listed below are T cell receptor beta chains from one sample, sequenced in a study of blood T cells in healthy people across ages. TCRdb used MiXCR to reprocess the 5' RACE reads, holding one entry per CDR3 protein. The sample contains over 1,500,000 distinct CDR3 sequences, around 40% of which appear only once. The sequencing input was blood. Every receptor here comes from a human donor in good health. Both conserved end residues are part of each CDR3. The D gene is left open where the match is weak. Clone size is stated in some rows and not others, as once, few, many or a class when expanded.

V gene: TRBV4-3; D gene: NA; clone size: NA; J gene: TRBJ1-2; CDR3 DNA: TGCGCCAGCAGCCAAGATCGACAGACGTTATCCCTCGGCTACACCTTC; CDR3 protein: CASSQDRQTLSLGYTF
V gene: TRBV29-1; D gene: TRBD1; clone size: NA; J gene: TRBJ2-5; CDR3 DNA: TGCAGCGTTGAACGGGGGACAGGGCACAATGAGCAGTACTTC; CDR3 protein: CSVERGTGHNEQYF
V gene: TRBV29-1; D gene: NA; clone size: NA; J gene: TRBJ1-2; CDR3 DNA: TGCAGCGTTGGTTCGGGGGGAGGCTATGGCTACACCTTC; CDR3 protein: CSVGSGGGYGYTF
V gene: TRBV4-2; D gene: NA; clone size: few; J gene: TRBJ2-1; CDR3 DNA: TGTGCCAGCAGCCAAGAGCTTAGCTCCTACAATGAGCAGTTCTTC; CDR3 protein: CASSQELSSYNEQFF
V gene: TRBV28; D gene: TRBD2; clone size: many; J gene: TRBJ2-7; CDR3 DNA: TGTGCCAGCAGGCTTAGCGGGGCCTCCTACGAGCAGTACTTC; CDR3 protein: CASRLSGASYEQYF
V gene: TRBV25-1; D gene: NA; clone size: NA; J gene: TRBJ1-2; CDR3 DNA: TGTGCCAGCAGTCGGGGAGGGTTCGATGGCTACACCTTC; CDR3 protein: CASSRGGFDGYTF
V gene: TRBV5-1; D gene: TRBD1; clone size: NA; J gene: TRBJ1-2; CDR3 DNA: TGCGCCAGCAGGCAGGGGGCGACCGATGCTAACTATGGCTACACCTTC; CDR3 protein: CASRQGATDANYGYTF
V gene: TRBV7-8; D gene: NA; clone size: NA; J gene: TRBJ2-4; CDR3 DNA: TGTGCCAGCAGCTTAGTCGGGGGGCGTAAAAACATTCAGTACTTC; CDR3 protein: CASSLVGGRKNIQYF
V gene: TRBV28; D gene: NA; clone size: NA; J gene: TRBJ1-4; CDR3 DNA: TGTGCCAGCAGTCCTCCGCGTTTAGATGAAAAACTGTTTTTT; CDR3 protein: CASSPPRLDEKLFF
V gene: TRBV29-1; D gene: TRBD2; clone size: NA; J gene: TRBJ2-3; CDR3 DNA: TGCACCGCTAAGCGGGGGTCCTACAATGAGAAGTATTTT; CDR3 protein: CTAKRGSYNEKYF
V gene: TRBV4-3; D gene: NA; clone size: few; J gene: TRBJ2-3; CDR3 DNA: TGCGCCAGCAGCCAAGACGCCGCAGGGCTCACAGATACGCAGTATTTT; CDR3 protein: CASSQDAAGLTDTQYF
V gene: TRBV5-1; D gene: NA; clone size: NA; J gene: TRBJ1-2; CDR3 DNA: TGCGCCAGCAGCTTGGCGGGGGAGAATTGGAACTATGGCTACACCTTC; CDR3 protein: CASSLAGENWNYGYTF
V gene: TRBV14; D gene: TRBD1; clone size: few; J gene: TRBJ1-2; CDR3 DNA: TGTGCCAGCAGCCAAATAACAGGGGGCGATGGCTACACCTTC; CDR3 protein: CASSQITGGDGYTF
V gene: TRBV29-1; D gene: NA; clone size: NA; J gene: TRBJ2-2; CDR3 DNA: TGCAGCGTTTTCGGAGGGCCGAACACCGGGGAGCTGTTTTTT; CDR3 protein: CSVFGGPNTGELFF
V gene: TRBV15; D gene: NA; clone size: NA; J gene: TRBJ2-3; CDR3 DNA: TGTGCCACCAGCAGAGAATTGACAGATACGCAGTATTTT; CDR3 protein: CATSRELTDTQYF
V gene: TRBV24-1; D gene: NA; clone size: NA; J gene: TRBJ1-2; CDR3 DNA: TGTGCCACCAGTGATCGCGGGACAAAGGTTTATGGCTACACCTTC; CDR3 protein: CATSDRGTKVYGYTF
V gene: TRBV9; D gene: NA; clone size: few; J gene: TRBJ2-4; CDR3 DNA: TGTGCCAGCAGCGGAAACAGTGGAAACATTCAGTACTTC; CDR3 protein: CASSGNSGNIQYF
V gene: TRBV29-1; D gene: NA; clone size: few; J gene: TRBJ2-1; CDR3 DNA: TGCAGCGTTTCGAGGACAGCTGACAATGAGCAGTTCTTC; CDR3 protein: CSVSRTADNEQFF
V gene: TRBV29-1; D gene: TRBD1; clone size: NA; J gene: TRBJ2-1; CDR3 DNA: TGCAGCGTCCGGGACAGCCTTGCTTACGAGCAGTTCTTC; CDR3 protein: CSVRDSLAYEQFF
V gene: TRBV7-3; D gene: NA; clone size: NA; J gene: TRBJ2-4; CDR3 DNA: TGTGCCAGCAGCGATGGACAATTCCAAAACATTCAGTACTTC; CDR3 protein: CASSDGQFQNIQYF
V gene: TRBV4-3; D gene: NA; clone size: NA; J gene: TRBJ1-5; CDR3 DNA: TGCGCCAGCAGCCAAGGGACAGTGGGAGGTCAGCCCCAGCATTTT; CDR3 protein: CASSQGTVGGQPQHF
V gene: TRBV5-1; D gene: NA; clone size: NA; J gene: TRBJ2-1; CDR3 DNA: TGCGCCAGCAGCCAAGGGACACCGATGGCTGAGCAGTTCTTC; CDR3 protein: CASSQGTPMAEQFF
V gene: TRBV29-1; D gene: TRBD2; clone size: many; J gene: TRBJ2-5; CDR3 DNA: TGCAGCGTTGAAGAATTGGGGGGGGAGACCCAGTACTTC; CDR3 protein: CSVEELGGETQYF
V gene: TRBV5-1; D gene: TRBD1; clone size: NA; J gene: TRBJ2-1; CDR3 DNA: TGCGCCAGCAGTCGGGACAGCCGCTCCTACAATGAGCAGTTCTTC; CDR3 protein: CASSRDSRSYNEQFF
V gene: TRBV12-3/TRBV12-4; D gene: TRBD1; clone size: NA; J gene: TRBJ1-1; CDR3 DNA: TGTGCCAGCAGTTTATCTATAGGGGGCGCAACTGAAGCTTTCTTT; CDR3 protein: CASSLSIGGATEAFF
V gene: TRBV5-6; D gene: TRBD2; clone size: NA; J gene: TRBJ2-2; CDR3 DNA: TGTGCCAGCAGCCTTAGGACTAGCGGGGAAAGCTGGGAGCTGTTTTTT; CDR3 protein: CASSLRTSGESWELFF
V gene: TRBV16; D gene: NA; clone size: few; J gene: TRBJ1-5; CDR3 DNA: TGTGCCAGCAGCCAATGGGTACGGCAGCCCCAGCATTTT; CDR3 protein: CASSQWVRQPQHF
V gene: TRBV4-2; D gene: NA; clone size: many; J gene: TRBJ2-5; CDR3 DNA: TGTGCCAGCAGCCTCACCAGGGAGGAGCAGTACTTC; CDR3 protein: CASSLTREEQYF
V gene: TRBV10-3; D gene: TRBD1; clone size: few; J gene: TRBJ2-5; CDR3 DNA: TGTGCCATCAGGGGGACAGCCGACCAAGAGACCCAGTACTTC; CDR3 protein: CAIRGTADQETQYF
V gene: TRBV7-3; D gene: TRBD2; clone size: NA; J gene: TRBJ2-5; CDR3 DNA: TGTGCCAGCAGCGGGGGGGGAAGGAGTGGAGAGACCCAGTACTTC; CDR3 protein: CASSGGGRSGETQYF
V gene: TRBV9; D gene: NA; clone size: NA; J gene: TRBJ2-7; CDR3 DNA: TGTGCCAGCAGCCTCTACCGAGACATTCCCTACGAGCAGTACTTC; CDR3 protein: CASSLYRDIPYEQYF
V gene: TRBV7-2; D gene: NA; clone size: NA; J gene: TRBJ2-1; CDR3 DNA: TGTGCCAGCAGCGGGTCGTCTAGCCCCTTGTTCTTC; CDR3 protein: CASSGSSSPLFF
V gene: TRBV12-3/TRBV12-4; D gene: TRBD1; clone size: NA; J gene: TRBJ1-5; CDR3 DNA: TGTGCCAGCAAGATCCGGGACAGGGACAATCAGCCCCAGCATTTT; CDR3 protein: CASKIRDRDNQPQHF
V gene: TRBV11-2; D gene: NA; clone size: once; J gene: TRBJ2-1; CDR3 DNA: TGTGCCAGCAGCTTTCGTGGGTCTATCGGGCAGTTCTTC; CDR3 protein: CASSFRGSIGQFF
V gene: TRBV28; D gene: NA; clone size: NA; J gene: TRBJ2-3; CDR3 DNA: TGTGCCAGCAGTCCTCTGTTAGCGGGCACAGATACGCAGTATTTT; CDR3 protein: CASSPLLAGTDTQYF
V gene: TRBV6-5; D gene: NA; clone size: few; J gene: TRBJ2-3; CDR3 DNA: TGTGCCAGCAGTTACTCGAGGTTGCCATCCTATACGCAGTATTTT; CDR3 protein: CASSYSRLPSYTQYF
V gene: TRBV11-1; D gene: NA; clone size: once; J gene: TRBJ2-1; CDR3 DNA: TGTGCCAGCAGCAACACAGGGAACTCCTACAATGAGCAGTTCTTC; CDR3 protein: CASSNTGNSYNEQFF
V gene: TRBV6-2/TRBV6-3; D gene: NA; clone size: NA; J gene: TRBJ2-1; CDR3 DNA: TGTGCCAGCGCCGGGACACCAACCTACAATGAGCAGTTCTTC; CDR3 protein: CASAGTPTYNEQFF
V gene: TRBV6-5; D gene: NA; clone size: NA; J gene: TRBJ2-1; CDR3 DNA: TGTGCCAGCAGTTACTCATATAGCGGCCAGGGGGTTTCCTATGAGCAGTTCTTC; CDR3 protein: CASSYSYSGQGVSYEQFF
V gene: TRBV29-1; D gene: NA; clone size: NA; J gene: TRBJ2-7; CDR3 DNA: TGCAGCGTTGATTGGGGGGCGGGCAATGAGCAGTACTTC; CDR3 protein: CSVDWGAGNEQYF
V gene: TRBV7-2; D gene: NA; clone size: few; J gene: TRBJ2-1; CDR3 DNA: TGTGCCAGCAGCTTAGGTACATTATACAATGAGCAGTTCTTC; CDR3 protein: CASSLGTLYNEQFF
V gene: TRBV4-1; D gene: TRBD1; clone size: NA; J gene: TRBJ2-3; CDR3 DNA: TGCGCCAGCAGCCAACGTTTTCCGGGACAGGTGGTTGATACGACAGATACGCAGTATTTT; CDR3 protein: CASSQRFPGQVVDTTDTQYF
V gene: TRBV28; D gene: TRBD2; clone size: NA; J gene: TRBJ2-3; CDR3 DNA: TGTGCCAGCAGTAACCCCGGGGGGGCAAGAGATACGCAGTATTTT; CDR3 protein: CASSNPGGARDTQYF
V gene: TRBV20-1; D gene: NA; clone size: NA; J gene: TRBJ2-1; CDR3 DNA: TGCAGTGCTAGAGATAACCGAAGGTGGGAGCAGTTCTTC; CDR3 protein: CSARDNRRWEQFF
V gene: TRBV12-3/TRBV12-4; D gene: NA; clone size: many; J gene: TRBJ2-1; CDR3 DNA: TGTGCCAGCAGCCGGCTGGGAGCCTACAATGAGCAGTTCTTC; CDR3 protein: CASSRLGAYNEQFF
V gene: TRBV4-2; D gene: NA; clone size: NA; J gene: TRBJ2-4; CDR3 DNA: TGTGCTAGCAGCCAAACTACCACCGAAAACATTCAGTACTTC; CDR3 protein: CASSQTTTENIQYF
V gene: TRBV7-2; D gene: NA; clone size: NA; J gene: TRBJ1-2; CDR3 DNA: TGTGCCAGCAGCTTAGGTCCGAGTGGCTCGGGCTATGGCTACACCTTC; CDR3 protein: CASSLGPSGSGYGYTF
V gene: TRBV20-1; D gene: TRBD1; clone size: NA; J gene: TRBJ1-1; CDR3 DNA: TGCAGTGCCCAACTCTTGGGACAGGGGAACACTGAAGCTTTCTTT; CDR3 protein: CSAQLLGQGNTEAFF
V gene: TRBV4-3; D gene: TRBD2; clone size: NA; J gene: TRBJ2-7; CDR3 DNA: TGCGCCAGCAGCCGAAAAAGGCTCGGGGGGACTAGCGGACCTTACGAGCAGTACTTC; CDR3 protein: CASSRKRLGGTSGPYEQYF
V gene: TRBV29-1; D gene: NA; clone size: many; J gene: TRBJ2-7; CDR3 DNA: TGCAGCGTGTGGGACAACCGAAGGTCCTACGAGCAGTACTTC; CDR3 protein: CSVWDNRRSYEQYF
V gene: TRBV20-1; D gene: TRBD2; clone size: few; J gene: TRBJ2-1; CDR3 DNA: TGCAGTGCCCTAAAGACTAGCGGGGGGATTTACAATGAGCAGTTCTTC; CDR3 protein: CSALKTSGGIYNEQFF
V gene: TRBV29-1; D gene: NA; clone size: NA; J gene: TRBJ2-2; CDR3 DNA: TGCAGCGTTGACAGGGGATTGACCGGGGAGCTGTTTTTT; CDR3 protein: CSVDRGLTGELFF
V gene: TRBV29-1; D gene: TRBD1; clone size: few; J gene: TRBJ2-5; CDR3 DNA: TGCAGCGTGTCCGGACAGGGGGGGACGGGAGAGACCCAGTACTTC; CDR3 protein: CSVSGQGGTGETQYF